The clone carrying this T cell receptor beta chain was found a few times. TCRbeta library preparation incorporated unique molecular identifiers. MiXCR, run by TCRdb on the PCR reads, gives a single entry per CDR3 protein. The data show around 380,000 distinct CDR3 sequences, 11% seen once. J lost 6 bases, V lost 2 bases, and 8 bases had no gene match. Germline values: CDR1 DFQATT, CDR2 SNEGSKA (reference sequence). The CDR3 spans 14 residues. This sample is part of a study of T-cell reconstitution after alpha-beta-depleted transplantation in children. This sequence was found in a human donor who donated a stem cell graft to a child with acute myeloid leukemia. The chain carries TRBV20-1 and TRBJ2-3, with 7 bases matching TRBD1. The specimen was PBMCs from the stem cell graft donor, collected from the stem cell graft. The CDR3 here is CSARFDSRGDTQYF. The CDR3, as DNA: TGCAGTGCTAGATTTGACAGCAGGGGGGATACGCAGTATTTT.